The 32 T cell receptor beta chains in this list originate from one sample, sequenced in a study of T-cell reconstitution after alpha-beta-depleted transplantation in children. Unique molecular identifiers were incorporated during preparation of the TCRbeta library. TCRdb ran MiXCR on the PCR reads and lists one entry per CDR3 protein. In the table there are some 840,000 distinct CDR3 sequences, roughly 15% of which are singletons. The input for sequencing was PBMCs, mostly from graft donor cells, taken 360 days after TCRalphabeta/CD19-depleted stem cell transplant. These receptors originate from a male patient younger than 18 who had a stem cell transplant for acute lymphoblastic leukemia, so the T cells may come from the graft donor.

The CDR3 DNA follows: TGTGCCGTAACCCCGAACAGTGGTAGCTACGAGCAGTACTTC. This gives the protein CAVTPNSGSYEQYF. This rearrangement joins TRBV10-3 to TRBJ2-7; D unclear. This CDR3 is built from 14 residues. Trimming stripped 11 bases from V and 3 bases from J, with 20 bases between. Germline V gene data show CDR1 as ENHRY and CDR2 as SYGVKD.

A few counts support this clonotype. The CDR3 is CASSEKQNQETQYF. CDR3 DNA sequence: TGTGCCAGCAGTGAAAAACAGAACCAAGAGACCCAGTACTTC. The J gene is TRBJ2-5, the V gene TRBV6-1; D uncertain. CDR3 size: 14 residues. Germline CDR1 MNHNS, CDR2 SASEGT. V lost 2 bases to trimming and J lost 0 bases, with 7 bases between them.

The genes are TRBV4-1 and TRBJ1-2; perhaps TRBD1 as D (5 bases). The CDR3 is made up of 12 amino acids. V lost 4 bases and J lost 8, with 11 bases in between. Per germline, CDR1 MGHRA and CDR2 YSYEKL. The chain's CDR3 is CASSLGTSGYTF. CDR3 in DNA: TGCGCCAGCAGCCTCGGGACGAGCGGCTACACCTTC.

The chain recombines TRBV5-1 with TRBJ2-7; D is perhaps TRBD1 (6 bases). The V gene lost 0 bases and the J gene lost 6 bases, with 19 bases spanning the gap. The germline V gene has CDR1 SGHRS and CDR2 YFSETQ. The length of the CDR3 is 16 residues. The chain's CDR3 is CASSLDSATRGGEQYF. The CDR3 nucleotides read TGCGCCAGCAGCTTGGACTCGGCGACCCGAGGGGGCGAGCAGTACTTC.

The chain recombines TRBV5-1 with TRBJ2-3; maybe TRBD2 (6 bases). CDR3 length equals 17 residues. The V end lost 1 base, the J end lost 5 bases, and 20 bases lay between the germline ends. Germline lookup yields CDR1 SGHRS and CDR2 YFSETQ. CDR3 sequence (DNA): TGCGCCAGCAGCTTGAGGGTCGCTCCGGGAGTCATAGATACGCAGTATTTT. Translated: CASSLRVAPGVIDTQYF.

This clonotype was counted only a few times. The chain carries TRBV7-2 and TRBJ2-3; D is uncertain. Germline assignment: CDR1 SGHTA and CDR2 FQGNSA. The CDR3 has 17 residues. V was trimmed by 2 bases and J by 1 base, leaving 16 bases between them. The CDR3 spells CASSLLDFTVGTDTQYF. CDR3 bases: TGTGCCAGCAGCTTACTAGATTTTACGGTGGGCACAGATACGCAGTATTTT. The full variable domain, with the rest looked up from reference TRBV7-2 and TRBJ2-3, is GAGVSQSPSNKVTEKGKDVELRCDPISGHTALYWYRQSLGQGLEFLIYFQGNSAPDKSGLPSDRFSAERTGGSVSTLTIQRTQQEDSAVYLCASSLLDFTVGTDTQYFGPGTRLTVL.

This chain links TRBV11-3 with TRBJ2-1, with 7 positions matching TRBD2. The CDR3 loop spans 16 amino acids. The J segment lost 2 bases and the V segment lost 5 bases, leaving 9 bases of the junction unmatched. Germline V gene sequence: CDR1 SGHNT, CDR2 YENEEA. The CDR3 loop is CASSPGTTLAYNEQFF. DNA for the CDR3: TGTGCCAGCAGCCCCGGGACTACCCTGGCCTACAATGAGCAGTTCTTC.

The rearrangement joins TRBV6-5 to TRBJ1-1; 7 bases fit TRBD1. CDR1 is MNHEY and CDR2 is SVGAGI in the germline V gene. The J segment lost 5 bases and the V segment lost 2 bases, leaving 5 bases of the junction unmatched. This CDR3 comprises 14 residues. The CDR3 coding sequence is TGTGCCAGCAGTTACGGGGTACAGGGGACTGAAGCTTTCTTT. Its translation is CASSYGVQGTEAFF.

The J gene is TRBJ2-3, the V gene TRBV28; TRBD2 matches at 8 bases. With 6 bases clipped from V and 0 bases from J, the junction kept 5 bases outside the gene matches. CDR3 length: 15 residues. Looked up from germline, CDR1 is MDHEN and CDR2 is SYDVKM. CDR3 sequence reads: CASSSSGGSTDTQYF. In nucleotides, the CDR3 is TGTGCCAGCAGCTCAAGCGGGGGCAGCACAGATACGCAGTATTTT.

This clonotype was found a few times. V usage is TRBV29-1 and J usage is TRBJ1-1; D unresolved. CDR1 is SQVTM, CDR2 ANQGSEA, per germline. The CDR3 is made up of 10 amino acids. The V gene lost 3 bases and the J gene lost 11 bases, with 10 bases spanning the gap. This CDR3 reads CSVDGLNAFF. The CDR3 DNA is TGCAGCGTTGACGGACTCAACGCTTTCTTT.

This clonotype appeared many times. This chain joins TRBV9 and TRBJ2-1, with 10 bases aligning to TRBD1. Germline assignment: CDR1 SGDLS and CDR2 YYNGEE. V lost 3 bases, J lost 5 bases, and 5 bases stayed unmatched. The CDR3 contains 15 residues. The CDR3 nucleotides read TGTGCCAGCAGCGCCCGGGACAGGGGCAACAATGAGCAGTTCTTC. Its protein product is CASSARDRGNNEQFF.

This clonotype was picked up a small number of times. This CDR3 reads CASSQDLTPSNQPQHF. In DNA form, the CDR3 reads TGTGCCAGCAGCCAAGATCTGACGCCCTCCAATCAGCCCCAGCATTTT. The genes are TRBV4-2 and TRBJ1-5, with D unclear. The CDR3 is made up of 16 amino acids. V dropped 0 bases and J dropped 3 bases, with 12 bases sitting between them. The germline CDR1 and CDR2 sequences are LGHNA and YNFKEQ.

CDR3 sequence reads: CSASHVNSYEQYF. The CDR3, as DNA: TGCAGTGCTAGTCACGTCAATTCCTACGAGCAGTACTTC. This rearrangement joins TRBV20-1 to TRBJ2-7; D call uncertain. The CDR3 spans 13 residues. Trimming left V 3 bases short and J 1 base short, with 10 bases between. Germline V gives CDR1 DFQATT, CDR2 SNEGSKA (reference sequence).

The chain uses TRBV4-1 and TRBJ2-7, with D possibly TRBD1 on 6 matching bases. Germline CDR1 is MGHRA and CDR2 is YSYEKL. The germline V and J ends were trimmed by 6 bases and 5 bases, with 14 bases remaining between them. CDR3 length: 13 residues. CDR3 in amino acids: CASSQFTGNEQYF. CDR3 nucleotides: TGCGCCAGCAGTCAATTCACAGGGAACGAGCAGTACTTC.

V gene TRBV2 combines with J gene TRBJ2-1; 12 nucleotides align to TRBD2. With 9 bases clipped from V and 0 bases from J, the junction kept 9 bases outside the gene matches. CDR1 is SNHLY and CDR2 is FYNNEI in the germline V gene. This CDR3 region has 17 residues. CDR3 sequence (DNA): TGTGCCAGAAGGACTAGCGGGGCGCGGAGCTCCTACAATGAGCAGTTCTTC. Translating it yields CARRTSGARSSYNEQFF. Full variable domain (missing parts from reference TRBV2 and TRBJ2-1): EPEVTQTPSHQVTQMGQEVILRCVPISNHLYFYWYRQILGQKVEFLVSFYNNEISEKSEIFDDQFSVERPDGSNFTLKIRSTKLEDSAMYFCARRTSGARSSYNEQFFGPGTRLTVL.

The chain employs TRBV11-2 and TRBJ2-1, with 8 bases aligning to TRBD2. The J segment lost 7 bases and the V segment lost 2 bases, leaving 10 bases of the junction unmatched. CDR1 is SGHAT, CDR2 FQNNGV, per germline. The CDR3 sequence is 16 residues long. This CDR3 reads CASSLIPAGAGNEQFF. For the CDR3, the DNA is TGTGCCAGCAGCTTAATCCCAGCGGGAGCGGGAAATGAGCAGTTCTTC.

The chain joins TRBV5-1 to TRBJ1-2, with TRBD1 identical over 8 bases. Germline lookup yields CDR1 SGHRS and CDR2 YFSETQ. V was pared by 1 base and J by 8 bases, with 19 bases of the junction left unmatched. The CDR3 totals 18 residues. CDR3 bases: TGCGCCAGCAGCTTGACATCAGATCCAGGGGGCCTTGGGTGGGGCTACACCTTC. This encodes CASSLTSDPGGLGWGYTF.

The genes are TRBV9 and TRBJ1-2, with 8 positions matching TRBD1. CDR3 size: 16 residues. The V gene end was trimmed by 2 bases and the J gene end by 2 bases; junction bases not matched to a gene: 8. Germline loops: CDR1 SGDLS, CDR2 YYNGEE. The CDR3 here is CASSVPRGQGNYGYTF. The CDR3 DNA is TGTGCCAGCAGCGTTCCCAGGGGGCAAGGCAACTATGGCTACACCTTC.

The chain is built from TRBV18 and TRBJ2-1, with D unclear. This CDR3 is built from 14 residues. Trimming left V 4 bases short and J 4 bases short, with 11 bases between. Per germline, CDR1 KGHSH and CDR2 LQKENI. Here the CDR3 DNA reads TGTGCCAGCTCACGAATTTCAGTTTACAATGAGCAGTTCTTC. Translating it yields CASSRISVYNEQFF.

This clonotype was counted between two and nine times. The chain combines TRBV20-1 with TRBJ2-1; 10 bases match TRBD2. This CDR3 contains 17 residues. Looked up from germline, CDR1 is DFQATT and CDR2 is SNEGSKA (reference sequence). Unmatched junction bases numbered 14, after V lost 3 bases and J lost 6 bases. CDR3 residues: CSARPYSGRHRSNEQFF. The DNA of the CDR3 is TGCAGTGCTAGGCCATATAGCGGGAGGCACCGGTCCAATGAGCAGTTCTTC.

This chain joins TRBV7-8 and TRBJ1-5, with D unresolved. The CDR3 sequence is 15 residues long. The germline V gene encodes CDR1 SGHVS and CDR2 FQNEAQ. The V gene lost 7 bases and the J gene lost 3 bases, with 16 bases spanning the gap. This CDR3 is CASTHRRVPNQPQHF. In nucleotides, the CDR3 is TGTGCCAGCACCCACCGGCGGGTCCCCAATCAGCCCCAGCATTTT.

This chain uses TRBV28 with TRBJ2-7; the D gene is possibly TRBD1 (6 bases). Per the germline V gene, CDR1 is MDHEN and CDR2 is SYDVKM. V lost 1 base, J lost 4 bases, and 23 bases lay in between. The CDR3 sequence is 18 residues long. The CDR3 loop reads CASSLSGAEDSVIYEQYF. The CDR3 nucleotides read TGTGCCAGCAGTTTATCAGGGGCCGAAGACTCCGTCATTTACGAGCAGTACTTC.

The gene calls are TRBV5-1 and TRBJ2-3, with 9 bases aligning to TRBD2. Germline CDR1 is SGHRS and CDR2 is YFSETQ. CDR3 length: 18 amino acids. V lost 3 bases to trimming and J lost 2 bases; unmatched junction nucleotides: 13. The CDR3 DNA reads TGCGCCAGCAGCTCGGCCGATATAGCGGGGGAAAACACAGATACGCAGTATTTT. Protein sequence: CASSSADIAGENTDTQYF.

This clonotype appeared a few times. The chain joins TRBV12-3 or TRBV12-4 to TRBJ2-7; D gene uncertain. The ends were cut back, 7 bases at V and 7 bases at J, with 14 bases in the middle. The CDR3 is 12 amino acids. CDR3 DNA sequence: TGTGCCAGCACCCAACCCGGTAGGGAGCAGTACTTC. Translated: CASTQPGREQYF.

This sequence joins TRBV7-3 and TRBJ2-1; D gene uncertain. V lost 5 bases to trimming and J lost 0 bases, with 11 bases between them. Germline values: CDR1 SGHTA, CDR2 FQGTGA. This CDR3 is 15 amino acids long. Here the CDR3 reads CASSPDWSSYNEQFF. The CDR3 DNA reads as TGTGCCAGCAGCCCCGACTGGAGCTCCTACAATGAGCAGTTCTTC.

DNA of the CDR3: TGTGCCAGCAGCTCCCCCCTGACAGGTTCCAGACCCGGGGAGCTGTTTTTT. Translation: CASSSPLTGSRPGELFF. V gene TRBV7-2 combines with J gene TRBJ2-2; the D gene is possibly TRBD1 (6 bases). Deletions cut 4 bases from V and 6 bases from J, with 21 bases between. Germline CDR1 SGHTA, CDR2 FQGNSA. This CDR3 contains 17 residues.

V is TRBV7-8 and J is TRBJ2-1; 10 nucleotides align to TRBD2. CDR1 and CDR2 from the germline V gene are SGHVS and FQNEAQ. Unmatched junction bases numbered 4, after V lost 5 bases and J lost 0 bases. There are 16 residues in the CDR3. This chain's CDR3 is CASSPTSGTSYNEQFF. CDR3 DNA: TGTGCCAGCAGCCCCACTAGCGGGACCTCCTACAATGAGCAGTTCTTC.

The V and J genes are TRBV4-2 and TRBJ2-5; possibly TRBD1 or TRBD2 for D (5 bases each). V shed 4 bases and J shed 3 bases, with 12 bases lying between them. The CDR3 has 14 residues. Germline CDR1 LGHNA, CDR2 YNFKEQ. CDR3 sequence reads: CASSREGLEETQYF. Here the CDR3 DNA reads TGTGCCAGCAGCCGAGAGGGGCTGGAAGAGACCCAGTACTTC.

The genes are TRBV10-2 and TRBJ2-2; D ambiguous. This CDR3 has 13 amino acids. The V end was cut by 3 bases, the J end by 5 bases, with 7 bases between. CDR1 WSHSY and CDR2 SAAADI come from the germline V gene. For the CDR3, the DNA is TGCGCCAGCAGTGAAATAAATACCGGGGAGCTGTTTTTT. Translated, it gives CASSEINTGELFF.

The rearrangement uses TRBV9 and TRBJ2-3, with 10 positions matching TRBD2. Germline assignment: CDR1 SGDLS and CDR2 YYNGEE. The CDR3 has 18 residues. V was clipped by 1 base and J by 7 bases; unmatched bases: 15. The CDR3 DNA follows: TGTGCCAGCAGCGTACCTACGGGGCTAGCGGGAGAACGGAATACGCAGTATTTT. Residues: CASSVPTGLAGERNTQYF.

The table lists this clonotype with a few counts. The chain is built from TRBV20-1 and TRBJ2-1, with unresolved D. The ends were cut back, 1 base at V and 4 bases at J, with 8 bases in the middle. Germline loops: CDR1 DFQATT, CDR2 SNEGSKA (reference sequence). The length of the CDR3 is 13 residues. The CDR3 spells CSARGQLYNEQFF. The CDR3 DNA reads TGCAGTGCTAGAGGGCAGCTGTACAATGAGCAGTTCTTC.

This clonotype has just a few counts. This sequence joins TRBV3-1 and TRBJ2-7; possible D gene TRBD2, 6 bases. The CDR3 length is 15 residues. V was trimmed by 8 bases and J by 4 bases, leaving 21 bases between them. CDR1 is LGHDT and CDR2 is YNNKEL in the germline V gene (reference sequence). The CDR3 bases are TGTGCCAGCGGGGAACCGGGACTCATCCAATACGAGCAGTACTTC. Amino acids: CASGEPGLIQYEQYF.